Below, one T cell receptor (beta chain) is given with its context. No antigen is known for it. Base qualities are not provided; no much larger clone lies one nucleotide away. This sample stems from a study of cytomegalovirus exposure and HLA in healthy donors (dated by TCRdb to about 2017). In terms of the full investigation: According to an earlier analysis of 587 of the donors, about 179 million T cells yielded roughly 110 million unique TCR beta sequences and around 280 Gb of sequence data. Donor age, sex, ethnicity and CMV serostatus were compiled together with the repertoire data. Genome-wide SNP genotypes for about three fifths of the roughly 670 donors were used in a later genetic analysis, which treated that subset as a discovery cohort. Rather than using new phenotypic data, the later analysis identified candidate immune exposures from TCR beta sequences and from how often those sequences occurred across donors. Around 330 gigabases of sequencing data and around 88 million unique TCR sequences made up an early release that covered approximately 620 HLA-typed donors. Besides the first cohort of 666 subjects, a separate validation cohort made up of 120 or so different subjects was used. The T cell repertoires of some 700 subjects were profiled by immunosequencing and related to cytomegalovirus serostatus. To predict cytomegalovirus infection status, the study brought together high-throughput TCR immunosequencing, statistical association of individual TCRs with disease status, and machine learning. A handful of DR-DQ haplotypes were handled as single units for association and clustering because linkage in the cohort was strong. Of the roughly 430 genotyped donors, roughly 85% fell in the genetic ancestry cluster associated with self-reported Caucasian donors. Among over 350 genotyped donors of the cohort, an average of approximately 250,000 unique TCR beta nucleotide sequences were sequenced per donor, roughly 18% of them non-productive. HLA typing covered class I and class II loci at four-digit resolution. An earlier analysis of around 580 of the donors used high-throughput TCR beta sequencing to judge whether each TCR beta V gene segment behaved as functional or pseudogenic. The study aimed to test whether signatures of past pathogen exposure could be identified by cataloging public T cell receptors. In a later analysis, previously published TCR beta repertoires from several hundred donors were re-analyzed and high-resolution HLA genotyping was added so that TCR occurrence patterns could be studied. All discovery cohort repertoires had been generated on a single sequencing platform. Typing coverage varied by locus: roughly 620-640 donors for A, B, C, DRB1 and DQB1; approximately 520 for DQA1; approximately 610 for DPA1; more than 450 for DPB1. Findings and caveats that apply to the study as a whole: The presence/absence analyses assumed that sequencing depth was roughly uniform across donors, and that assumption may not be true. According to a later analysis, TCR association rates differed among HLA loci, with DRB1 alleles showing the most associated TCRs and HLA-C alleles showing the fewest. Several of the top co-occurrence clusters appeared to be linked to parvovirus B19, influenza, CMV and Epstein-Barr virus, according to a later analysis. CMV serostatus was the only immune exposure information available for the cohort. Because the 87-base-pair reads could not distinguish some IMGT-functional V segments, including TRBV6-2 and TRBV6-3, those segments were excluded. Strong co-occurrence of HLA alleles, especially DR and DQ, made assigning TCR associations to individual alleles difficult. The study gave a list of about 150 TCR beta chains associated with cytomegalovirus. The classifier was reported to diagnose cytomegalovirus status with high specificity and sensitivity in both the original cohort and the validation cohort. Linkage disequilibrium might explain the correlated functional status among segregating V segments, but an unknown experimental factor could not be excluded. Most CMV-associated TCR beta chains appeared to be HLA-restricted in a later analysis, and the HLA associations seemed to be driven largely by CMV exposure. While some public TCRs were present in many individuals, most TCR sequences turned up only very rarely across donors. The sequencing pipeline was judged likely to have produced a cluster of highly shared sequence variants as a technical artifact. In a later analysis, HLA-associated TCR beta chains were found to be more clonally expanded and to have lower generation probabilities than equally common non-associated chains. In vitro tests confirmed that three of the cytomegalovirus-associated TCR beta chains recognize cytomegalovirus antigens. A further reported finding was that TCR beta sequences accurately predicted the HLA-A and HLA-B alleles for most subjects in the first cohort. It was suggested by the authors that the approach could potentially be generalized to other disease states and immunological phenotypes. At a false discovery rate of 0.05, a later analysis linked some 17,000 TCR beta sequences to specific HLA alleles. Only TCR beta chains were sequenced in this cohort, and the absence of alpha or paired-chain data limited detectable features. According to a later genetic analysis, donors in an Asian-associated ancestry cluster had fewer N-insertions in productive TCRs than the approximately 710-donor mean. HLA typing was unavailable for some donors at each locus, so association tests used only the typed subset. An association between a missense DCLRE1C variant and V-gene and J-gene trimming of TCR beta chains was found in a later genetic analysis and replicated in an independent cohort. The earlier analysis of almost 600 of the donors excluded 15 to 20 rarely observed V segments, including chromosome 9 orphons, because counts were too low. An earlier analysis of 587 of the donors showed that most TCR beta V segments appeared in productive rearrangements either about 87% or about 30% of the time, which broadly matched IMGT annotations.

The library came from the immunoSEQ multiplex PCR assay. The multiplex PCR relied on a mix of 60 forward primers for TCR Vbeta segments and 13 reverse primers for TCR Jbeta segments. A multiplex PCR assay on genomic DNA amplified the CDR3 region of rearranged TCR beta genes. The amplified TCR beta libraries were sequenced on the Illumina HiSeq System as 87-base-pair reads. Per the authors' processing: A later analysis tallied approximately 87 million unique TCR beta chains across the 666 repertoires, and approximately 12 million of those chains were shared by two or more donors. Raw reads were error-corrected and collapsed into unique sequences with a nearest-neighbor algorithm that merged closely related sequences to remove PCR and sequencing errors. To assign V, D and J gene segments, CDR3 sequences were aligned to IMGT reference sequences. For a sequence to be retained, a match of at least six nucleotides to both a V gene segment and a J gene segment was required. Rearrangements were classified as productive when the CDR3 lacked stop codons and remained in frame with V and J, and all other rearrangements were classified as non-productive. CDR3 was defined by IMGT convention, running from the second conserved V-encoded cysteine to the conserved J-encoded phenylalanine. Sequences without an unambiguous match to a single V gene segment were excluded from the earlier analysis of about 630 of the donors. In an earlier analysis of a few hundred of the donors, V segments were called functional above 56.7% productive rearrangements and were called segregating when the between-donor standard deviation exceeded 5%. A statistical classification framework was built for diagnosing cytomegalovirus status from the catalog of TCR beta chain sequences. V and J gene assignment, in a later analysis, came from comparing TCR nucleotide sequences with IMGT/GENE-DB human TR gene sequences. Using the TCRdist pipeline, a later analysis assigned CDR3 sequences along with most-parsimonious VDJ recombination scenarios. A later analysis defined each TCR beta chain by its CDR3 amino acid sequence plus V-gene family, and excluded reads lacking a unique V-gene family. To address suspected cross-contamination and a sequencing artifact, a later analysis removed under 600 highly shared, low-generation-probability nucleotide sequences. In a later analysis, a clonal expansion index for each public chain was calculated from normalized within-repertoire ranks of inferred template counts. Generation probabilities in a later analysis came from a VDJ recombination model fitted to out-of-frame rearrangements, and those results were checked against IGoR. In a later analysis, hypergeometric tests were used to score TCR-TCR, TCR-HLA and TCR-CMV co-occurrence, with a repertoire-size bias correction applied to TCR pairs. A later analysis estimated false discovery rates by permuting HLA or CMV assignments 20 times. In a later analysis, co-occurring TCRs were grouped using DBSCAN, and TCRdist sequence similarity was added for clustering within HLA-allele-positive subsets. Repertoires with fewer than 30,000 or more than 120,000 public chains were left out of co-occurrence clustering, as were a handful of repertoires with anomalous nucleotide sharing. In its TCRdb copy, this immuneACCESS table keeps in-frame sequences only and misses some clones. Where compared with another copy, unresolved V genes explain less than half of these, and the others have no known cause. V, J and clone size are those of that table, while D and trimming were read from the DNA. The sample contains 100,000 to 150,000 clones, roughly 72% of them found a single time. Approximately 3.9% of the sample is held by the ten biggest clonotypes.

In total, just over 650 healthy bone marrow donors made up the cohort. At the time of sampling, all cohort members were nominally healthy, though unrecorded immune exposures were likely present. The donor tested CMV seropositive, placing the donor among the approximately 290 seropositive members of the cohort. A peripheral blood sample was collected from each donor, and TCR beta sequencing was performed on peripheral blood mononuclear cells. The Qiagen DNeasy Blood Extraction Kit was used to extract genomic DNA from the blood cell samples. CDR1 is given as ENHRY and CDR2 as SYGVKD, both from the germline V gene. From its cysteine to its phenylalanine, the CDR3 spans 18 amino acids. Only the CDR3 part of the read is kept: 54 bases, read in frame from the first base. Here V drops 2 bases and J drops 0 bases, and the junction holds 10 bases not matched to any gene.

The specimen sequenced was PBMCs. The rearrangement joined TRBV10-3 to TRBJ2-3; TRBD1 matches 8 bases in the middle. The sequence derives from a man aged 40-55 years in good health and CMV-seropositive. The CDR3 loop reads CAISEPQDRDFSTDTQYF. At the DNA level, the sequence is TGTGCCATCAGTGAGCCCCAGGACAGGGACTTTAGCACAGATACGCAGTATTTT.